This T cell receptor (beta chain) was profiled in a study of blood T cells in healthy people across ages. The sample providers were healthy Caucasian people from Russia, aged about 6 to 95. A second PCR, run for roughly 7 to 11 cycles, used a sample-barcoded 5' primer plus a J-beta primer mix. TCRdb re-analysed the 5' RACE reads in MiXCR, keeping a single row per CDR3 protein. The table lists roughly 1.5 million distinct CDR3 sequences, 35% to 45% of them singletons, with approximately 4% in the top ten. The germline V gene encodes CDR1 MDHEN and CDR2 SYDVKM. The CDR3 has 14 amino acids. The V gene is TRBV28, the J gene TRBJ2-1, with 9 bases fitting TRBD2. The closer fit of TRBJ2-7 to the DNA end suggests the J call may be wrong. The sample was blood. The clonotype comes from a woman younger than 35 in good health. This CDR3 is CASRRLAAYNEQYF. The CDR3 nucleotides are TGTGCCAGCAGGAGACTAGCGGCCTACAATGAGCAGTACTTC.